These 19 T cell receptor beta chains came from one sample sequenced in a study of blood T cell repertoires in COVID-19. Some clones are missing from TCRdb's copy, which holds only in-frame ones; the method was immunoSEQ multiplex PCR. The repertoire consists of under 200,000 clones, with 80% to 85% occurring once and the leading ten covering roughly 2.6%. Sequencing was done on a sample of peripheral blood. The receptors were sampled from a human donor with acute or convalescent COVID-19. The donor label of this sample is uncertain.

Points on this clone: This same CDR3 is encoded by further DNA sequences in the sample. The chain has TRBV18 and TRBJ1-2, with D hard to call. The CDR3 covers 13 residues. CDR1 and CDR2 (germline): KGHSH, LQKENI. V lost 6 bases and J lost 5, with 13 bases in between. CDR3 sequence (DNA): TGTGCCAGCTCCCCTGGCGCCGGGTATGGCTACACCTTC. Translated: CASSPGAGYGYTF.

V gene TRBV30 combines with J gene TRBJ1-2; 9 nucleotides align to TRBD1. V dropped 4 bases and J dropped 2; count of bases not matched to a gene: 5. This CDR3 has 14 amino acids. Germline-derived CDR1 and CDR2 are GTSNPN and SVGIG (reference sequence). CDR3 region: CAWTVGQGNYGYTF. DNA of the CDR3: TGTGCCTGGACGGTCGGACAGGGGAACTATGGCTACACCTTC.

This chain connects TRBV6-2 or TRBV6-3 to TRBJ1-2; the match to TRBD1 covers 7 bases. Germline lookup yields CDR1 MNHEY and CDR2 SVGEGT. The V and J ends lost 5 bases and 7 bases, in that order; junction bases with no gene match: 16. The CDR3 runs to 16 residues. This CDR3 reads CASSLEKRQGFGGYTF. The CDR3 DNA follows: TGTGCCAGCAGTCTAGAAAAACGACAGGGATTTGGTGGCTACACCTTC.

The CDR3 DNA reads as TGTGCCAGCAGTGACTATACCGGACAGGGTAGCACTGAAGCTTTCTTT. It translates to CASSDYTGQGSTEAFF. V usage is TRBV6-1 and J usage is TRBJ1-1; 8 bases agree with TRBD1. Germline lookup yields CDR1 MNHNS and CDR2 SASEGT. With V trimmed by 3 bases and J by 4 bases, 10 bases remained unmatched. This CDR3 comprises 16 residues.

This clone showed up just a few times. The chain combines TRBV2 with TRBJ2-7; D may be TRBD1 (6 bases). The CDR3 is 15 amino acids. Trimming pared 6 bases from V and 1 base from J, leaving 16 bases between. Germline V CDR1 and CDR2: SNHLY, FYNNEI. As DNA, the CDR3 is TGTGCCAGCAGCATTCGACAGGAACCGTCCTACGAGCAGTACTTC. This gives the protein CASSIRQEPSYEQYF. The entire variable domain, with the rest obtained from reference TRBV2 and TRBJ2-7, is as follows: EPEVTQTPSHQVTQMGQEVILRCVPISNHLYFYWYRQILGQKVEFLVSFYNNEISEKSEIFDDQFSVERPDGSNFTLKIRSTKLEDSAMYFCASSIRQEPSYEQYFGPGTRLTVT.

The genes are TRBV19 and TRBJ1-1; D unclear. Germline loops: CDR1 LNHDA, CDR2 SQIVND (reference sequence). This CDR3 is built from 15 residues. Trimming shortened V by 3 bases and J by 5 bases, and 16 bases separated the two germline ends. CDR3 DNA sequence: TGTGCCAGTAGTATCGGTTCCGGCAGCGGGACTGAAGCTTTCTTT. Residues: CASSIGSGSGTEAFF.

The chain uses TRBV7-9 and TRBJ1-1; D possibly corresponds to TRBD1 (5 bases). This CDR3 contains 15 residues. V lost 2 bases, J lost 1 base, and 11 bases lay in between. Germline assignment: CDR1 SEHNR and CDR2 FQNEAQ (reference sequence). The CDR3: CASSLYGAGNTEAFF. The CDR3 DNA reads TGTGCCAGCAGCTTATATGGGGCAGGGAACACTGAAGCTTTCTTT.

The CDR3 sequence: CASSPRGGTEAFF. The CDR3 DNA sequence: TGTGCCAGCAGTCCTCGGGGGGGTACTGAAGCTTTCTTT. The rearrangement uses TRBV6-5 and TRBJ1-1, with D tentatively TRBD1 (5 bases). Germline V gene lookup returns CDR1 MNHEY and CDR2 SVGAGI. There are 13 residues in the CDR3. V was clipped by 5 bases and J by 5 bases, with 12 bases between them.

Only one count was recorded for this clone. This chain links TRBV13 with TRBJ1-2; 8 nucleotides line up with TRBD1. The germline V gene has CDR1 PRHDT and CDR2 FYEKMQ (reference sequence). The CDR3 spans 14 residues. Germline trimming cut 3 bases from V and 4 bases from J; bases unmatched to any gene: 4. CDR3 residues: CASSFRQGTYGYTF. As DNA, the CDR3 is TGTGCCAGCAGCTTTAGACAGGGGACCTATGGCTACACCTTC.

This chain connects TRBV19 to TRBJ2-1, with 11 nucleotides matching TRBD1. Trimming at V came to 3 bases and at J to 7 bases, leaving 14 bases not matched to a gene. CDR1 and CDR2 (germline): LNHDA, SQIVND (reference sequence). This CDR3 is built from 18 residues. CDR3 region: CASSIYSAPGTGGNEQFF. DNA of the CDR3: TGTGCCAGTAGTATCTATTCAGCACCCGGGACAGGGGGGAATGAGCAGTTCTTC.

This clone was detected only a few times. The chain couples TRBV11-2 to TRBJ2-7; D remains unclear. This CDR3 is built from 17 residues. Germline CDR1 is SGHAT and CDR2 is FQNNGV. Trimming shortened V by 1 base and J by 4 bases, and 20 bases separated the two germline ends. CDR3 nucleotides: TGTGCCAGCAGCTTAGCCCATGTTTCTGCTAAAGAGTACGAGCAGTACTTC. It is translated as CASSLAHVSAKEYEQYF. Based on the CDR3 plus reference TRBV11-2 and TRBJ2-7, the full variable domain is EAGVAQSPRYKIIEKRQSVAFWCNPISGHATLYWYQQILGQGPKLLIQFQNNGVVDDSQLPKDRFSAERLKGVDSTLKIQPAKLEDSAVYLCASSLAHVSAKEYEQYFGPGTRLTVT.

The chain employs TRBV4-1 and TRBJ1-3; TRBD1 is a possible D gene (5 bases). In germline, CDR1 is MGHRA, CDR2 YSYEKL. Trimming removed 1 base from V and 0 bases from J, with 7 bases in between. This CDR3 spans 15 amino acids. The CDR3: CASSQVGASGNTIYF. In DNA form, the CDR3 reads TGCGCCAGCAGCCAAGTAGGGGCCTCTGGAAACACCATATATTTT.

This clone turned up a few times. The chain links TRBV5-1 to TRBJ2-1; 14 nucleotides match TRBD2. The trim removed 7 bases at V and 4 bases at J, leaving 1 base unmatched. Germline V CDR1 and CDR2: SGHRS, YFSETQ. The CDR3 has 14 residues. The CDR3 spells CASRTSGRYNEQFF. The CDR3 DNA is TGCGCCAGCCGGACTAGCGGGAGGTACAATGAGCAGTTCTTC.

The DNA for the CDR3 is TGTGCCAGCGGACTAGCGGGTTTGGCCGGGGAGCTGTTTTTT. Amino acid sequence: CASGLAGLAGELFF. V is TRBV6-5 and J is TRBJ2-2, with 11 positions matching TRBD2. Germline V lookup: CDR1 MNHEY, CDR2 SVGAGI. The CDR3 runs 14 residues. V gave up 8 bases and J gave up 6 bases; unmatched junction bases: 5.

CDR3 residues: CASSLAGAAGVQETQYF. The CDR3 DNA is TGCGCCAGCAGCTTAGCGGGGGCAGCGGGGGTTCAAGAGACCCAGTACTTC. The V call is TRBV5-1, the J call TRBJ2-5; the match to TRBD2 covers 8 bases. CDR3 length: 17 residues. V dropped 2 bases and J dropped 2; count of bases not matched to a gene: 11. Per the germline V gene, CDR1 is SGHRS and CDR2 is YFSETQ.

The J gene is TRBJ2-5, the V gene TRBV3-1 (or the pseudogene TRBV3-2); the D gene is possibly TRBD2 (6 bases). The CDR3 spans 15 residues. V lost 5 bases and J 2 bases, leaving 15 bases between the germline ends. In germline, CDR1 is LGHDT, CDR2 YNNKEL (reference sequence). CDR3 sequence reads: CASSFARTKQETQYF. CDR3 nucleotide sequence: TGTGCCAGCAGCTTCGCCCGGACTAAACAAGAGACCCAGTACTTC.

The rearrangement uses TRBV7-2 and TRBJ2-1, with 7 nucleotides matching TRBD2. This CDR3 is built from 16 residues. Germline V CDR1 and CDR2: SGHTA, FQGNSA. V shed 2 bases, J shed 5 bases, and the junction held 9 bases outside the gene matches. The CDR3 nucleotides read TGTGCCAGCAGCTTATTTGGGCTAGCGGTCAACAATGAGCAGTTCTTC. Amino acid sequence: CASSLFGLAVNNEQFF.

The rearrangement joins TRBV7-8 to TRBJ1-2; 12 nucleotides agree with TRBD1. The CDR3 contains 18 residues. Germline V lookup: CDR1 SGHVS, CDR2 FQNEAQ. V lost 2 bases, J lost 0 bases, and 7 bases stayed unmatched. In nucleotides, the CDR3 is TGTGCCAGCAGCTTAAGGGGGACAGGGGGCGCGACTAACTATGGCTACACCTTC. Protein product: CASSLRGTGGATNYGYTF.

The chain couples TRBV12-5 to TRBJ2-7; tentatively, D is TRBD1 (6 bases). With 1 base removed from V and 5 bases from J, the gap between germline ends came to 15 bases. CDR1 is LGHNT and CDR2 is FRNRAP in the germline V gene. The CDR3 consists of 15 residues. CDR3 sequence reads: CASGLGDTHRDEQYF. DNA for the CDR3: TGTGCTAGTGGTTTGGGGGACACCCACCGCGACGAGCAGTACTTC.